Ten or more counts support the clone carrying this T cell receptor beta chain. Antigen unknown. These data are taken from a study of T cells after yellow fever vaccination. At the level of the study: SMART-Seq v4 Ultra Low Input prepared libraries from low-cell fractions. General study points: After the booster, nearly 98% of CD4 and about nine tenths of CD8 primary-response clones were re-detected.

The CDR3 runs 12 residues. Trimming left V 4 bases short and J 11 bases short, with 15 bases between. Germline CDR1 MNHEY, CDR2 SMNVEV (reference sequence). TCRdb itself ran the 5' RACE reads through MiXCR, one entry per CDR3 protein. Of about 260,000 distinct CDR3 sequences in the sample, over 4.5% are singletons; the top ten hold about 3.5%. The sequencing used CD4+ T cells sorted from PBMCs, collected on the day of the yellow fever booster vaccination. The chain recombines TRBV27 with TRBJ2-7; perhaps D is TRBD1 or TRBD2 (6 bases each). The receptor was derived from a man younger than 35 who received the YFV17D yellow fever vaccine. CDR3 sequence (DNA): TGTGCCAGCAGTTCCCTTGGGGGGCGCGAGTACTTC. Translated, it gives CASSSLGGREYF.